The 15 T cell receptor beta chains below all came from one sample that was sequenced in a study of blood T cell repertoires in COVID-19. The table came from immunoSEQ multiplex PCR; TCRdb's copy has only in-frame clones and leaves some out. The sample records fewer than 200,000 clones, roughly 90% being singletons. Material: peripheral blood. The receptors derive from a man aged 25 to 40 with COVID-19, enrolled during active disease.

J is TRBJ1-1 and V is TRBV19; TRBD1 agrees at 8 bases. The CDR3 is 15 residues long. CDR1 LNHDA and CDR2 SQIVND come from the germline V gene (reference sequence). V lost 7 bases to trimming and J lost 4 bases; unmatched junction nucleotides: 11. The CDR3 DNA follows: TGTGCCAGTACTTGGGGGATCACAGGGGGCACTGAAGCTTTCTTT. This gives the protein CASTWGITGGTEAFF.

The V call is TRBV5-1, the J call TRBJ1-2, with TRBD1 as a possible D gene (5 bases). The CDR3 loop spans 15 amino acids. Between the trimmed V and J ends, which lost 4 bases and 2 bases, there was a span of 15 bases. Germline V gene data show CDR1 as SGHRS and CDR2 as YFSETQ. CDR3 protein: CASSKDSMLNYGYTF. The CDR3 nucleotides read TGCGCCAGCAGCAAAGACAGCATGCTGAACTATGGCTACACCTTC.

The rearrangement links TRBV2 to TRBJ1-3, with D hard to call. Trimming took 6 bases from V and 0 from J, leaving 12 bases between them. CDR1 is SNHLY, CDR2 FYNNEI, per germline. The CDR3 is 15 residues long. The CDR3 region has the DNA TGTGCCAGCAGCGACGGGGTTATCTCTGGAAACACCATATATTTT. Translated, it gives CASSDGVISGNTIYF.

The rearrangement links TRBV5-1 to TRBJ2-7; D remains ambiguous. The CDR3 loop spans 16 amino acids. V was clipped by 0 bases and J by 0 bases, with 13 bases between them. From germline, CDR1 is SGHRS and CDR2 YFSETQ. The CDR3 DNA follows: TGCGCCAGCAGCTTGGATGCTAGATCGAGCTCCTACGAGCAGTACTTC. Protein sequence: CASSLDARSSSYEQYF.

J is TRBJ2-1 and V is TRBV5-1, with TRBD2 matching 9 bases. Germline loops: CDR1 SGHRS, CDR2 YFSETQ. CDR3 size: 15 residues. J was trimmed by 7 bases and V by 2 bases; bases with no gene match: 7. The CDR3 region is CASSLGSGRGNEQFF. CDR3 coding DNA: TGCGCCAGCAGCTTAGGTAGCGGGAGAGGGAATGAGCAGTTCTTC.

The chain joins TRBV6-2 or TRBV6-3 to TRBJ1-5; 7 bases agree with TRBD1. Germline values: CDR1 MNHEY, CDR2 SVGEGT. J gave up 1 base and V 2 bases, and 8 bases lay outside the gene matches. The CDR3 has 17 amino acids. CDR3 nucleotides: TGTGCCAGCAGTTACCGGCCTACAGGGGCCAGCAATCAGCCCCAGCATTTT. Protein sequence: CASSYRPTGASNQPQHF.

The CDR3 here is CASSQDHRGLSQPQHF. The CDR3 DNA reads as TGCGCCAGCAGCCAAGATCATAGGGGGCTAAGTCAGCCCCAGCATTTT. V gene TRBV4-1 combines with J gene TRBJ1-5; 7 nucleotides align to TRBD1. The CDR3 runs to 16 residues. The J segment lost 6 bases and the V segment lost 0 bases, leaving 8 bases of the junction unmatched. The germline V gene encodes CDR1 MGHRA and CDR2 YSYEKL.

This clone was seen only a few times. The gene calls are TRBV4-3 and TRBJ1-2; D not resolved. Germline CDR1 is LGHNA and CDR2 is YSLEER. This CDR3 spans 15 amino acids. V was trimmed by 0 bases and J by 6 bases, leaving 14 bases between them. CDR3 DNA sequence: TGCGCCAGCAGCCAAGAGCAGCTCCTTGGAGATGGCTACACCTTC. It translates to CASSQEQLLGDGYTF.

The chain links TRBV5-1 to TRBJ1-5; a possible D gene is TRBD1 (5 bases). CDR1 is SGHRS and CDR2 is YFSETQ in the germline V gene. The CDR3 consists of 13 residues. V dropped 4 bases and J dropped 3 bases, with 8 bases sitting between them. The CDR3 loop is CASSQDTNQPQHF. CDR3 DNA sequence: TGCGCCAGCAGCCAGGACACCAATCAGCCCCAGCATTTT.

This CDR3 is CASSPRDLRYYGYTF. CDR3 DNA sequence: TGTGCCAGCAGTCCGCGGGACCTAAGATACTATGGCTACACCTTC. J is TRBJ1-2 and V is TRBV28; tentatively, D is TRBD1 (5 bases). The germline V and J ends were trimmed by 5 bases and 3 bases, with 16 bases remaining between them. The CDR3 has 15 residues. Germline CDR1 MDHEN, CDR2 SYDVKM.

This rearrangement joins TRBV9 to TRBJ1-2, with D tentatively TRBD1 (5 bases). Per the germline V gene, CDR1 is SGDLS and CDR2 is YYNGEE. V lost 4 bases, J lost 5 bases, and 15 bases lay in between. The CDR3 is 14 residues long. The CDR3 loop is CASSRGDRGYGYTF. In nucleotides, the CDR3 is TGTGCCAGCAGCCGCGGGGACCGAGGGTATGGCTACACCTTC.

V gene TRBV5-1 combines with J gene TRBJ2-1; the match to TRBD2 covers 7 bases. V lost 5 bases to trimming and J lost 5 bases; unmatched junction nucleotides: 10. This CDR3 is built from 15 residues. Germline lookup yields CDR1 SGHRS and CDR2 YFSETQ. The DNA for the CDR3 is TGCGCCAGCAGTTGGAGCGGGGTTCCTAACAATGAGCAGTTCTTC. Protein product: CASSWSGVPNNEQFF.

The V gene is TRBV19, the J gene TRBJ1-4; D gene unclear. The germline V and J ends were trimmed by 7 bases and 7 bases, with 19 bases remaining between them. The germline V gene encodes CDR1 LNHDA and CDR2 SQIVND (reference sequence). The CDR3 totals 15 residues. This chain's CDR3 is CASIPPGYRGEKLFF. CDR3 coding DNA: TGTGCCAGTATTCCTCCCGGGTACCGCGGTGAAAAACTGTTTTTT.

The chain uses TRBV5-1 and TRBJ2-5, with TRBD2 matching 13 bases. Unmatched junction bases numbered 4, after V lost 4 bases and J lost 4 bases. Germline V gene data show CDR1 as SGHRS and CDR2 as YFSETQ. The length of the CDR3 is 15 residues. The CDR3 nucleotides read TGCGCCAGCAGCCCCCGACTAGCGGGGGGAGAGACCCAGTACTTC. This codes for CASSPRLAGGETQYF.

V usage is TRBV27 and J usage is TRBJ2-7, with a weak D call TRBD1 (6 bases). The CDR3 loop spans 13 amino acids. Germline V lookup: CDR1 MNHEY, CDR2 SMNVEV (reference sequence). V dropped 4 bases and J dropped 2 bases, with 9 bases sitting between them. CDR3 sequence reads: CASSWTATYEQYF. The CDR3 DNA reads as TGTGCCAGCAGTTGGACAGCCACCTACGAGCAGTACTTC.